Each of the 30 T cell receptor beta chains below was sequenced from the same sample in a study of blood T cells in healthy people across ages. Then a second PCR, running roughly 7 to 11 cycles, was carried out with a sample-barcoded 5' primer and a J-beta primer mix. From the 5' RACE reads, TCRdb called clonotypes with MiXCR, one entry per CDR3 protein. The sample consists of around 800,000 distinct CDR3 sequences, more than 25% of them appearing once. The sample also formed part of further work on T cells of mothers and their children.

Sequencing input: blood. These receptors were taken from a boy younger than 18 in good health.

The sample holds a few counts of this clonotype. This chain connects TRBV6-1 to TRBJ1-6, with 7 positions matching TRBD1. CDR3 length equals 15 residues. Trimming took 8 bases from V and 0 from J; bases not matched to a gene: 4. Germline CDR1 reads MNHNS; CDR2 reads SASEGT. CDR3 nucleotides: TGTGCCAGCGTGGGACAGAGCTCCTATAATTCACCCCTCCACTTT. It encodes CASVGQSSYNSPLHF.

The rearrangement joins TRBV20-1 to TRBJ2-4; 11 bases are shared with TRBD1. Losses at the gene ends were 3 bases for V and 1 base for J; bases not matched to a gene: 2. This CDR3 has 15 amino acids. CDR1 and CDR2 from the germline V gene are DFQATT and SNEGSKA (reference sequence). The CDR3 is CSARGQGVAKNIQYF. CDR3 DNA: TGCAGTGCTAGGGGACAGGGGGTGGCCAAAAACATTCAGTACTTC.

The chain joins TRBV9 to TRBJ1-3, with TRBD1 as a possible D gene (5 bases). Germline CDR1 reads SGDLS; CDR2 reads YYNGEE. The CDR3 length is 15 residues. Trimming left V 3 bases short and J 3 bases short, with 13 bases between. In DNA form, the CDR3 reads TGTGCCAGCAGCGCAGGACATACAAGTGGAAACACCATATATTTT. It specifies CASSAGHTSGNTIYF.

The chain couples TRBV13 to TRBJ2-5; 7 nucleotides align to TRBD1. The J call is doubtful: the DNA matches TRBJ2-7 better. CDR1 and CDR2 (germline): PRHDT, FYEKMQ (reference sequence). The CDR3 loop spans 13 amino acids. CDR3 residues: CASSVTGAYEQYF. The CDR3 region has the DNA TGTGCCAGCAGCGTCACAGGGGCCTACGAGCAGTACTTC.

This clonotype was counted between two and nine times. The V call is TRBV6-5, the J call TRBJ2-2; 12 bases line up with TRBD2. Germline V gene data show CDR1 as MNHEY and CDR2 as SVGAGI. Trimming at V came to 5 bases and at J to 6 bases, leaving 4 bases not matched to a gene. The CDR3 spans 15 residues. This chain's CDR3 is CASSHRTSGAGELFF. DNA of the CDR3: TGTGCCAGCAGTCACCGGACTAGCGGGGCCGGGGAGCTGTTTTTT.

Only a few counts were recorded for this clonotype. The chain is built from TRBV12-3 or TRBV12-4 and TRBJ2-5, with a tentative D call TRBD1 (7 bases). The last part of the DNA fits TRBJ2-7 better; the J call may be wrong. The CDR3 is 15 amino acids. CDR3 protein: CASSPETGRSYEQYF. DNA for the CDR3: TGTGCCAGCAGTCCGGAGACAGGGAGGTCCTACGAGCAGTACTTC.

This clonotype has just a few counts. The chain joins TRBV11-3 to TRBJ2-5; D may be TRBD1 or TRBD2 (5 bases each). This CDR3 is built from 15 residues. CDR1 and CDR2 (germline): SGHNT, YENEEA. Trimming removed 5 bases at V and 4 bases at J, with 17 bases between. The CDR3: CASSRRGASGETQYF. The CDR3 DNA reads TGTGCCAGCAGCCGACGAGGGGCCTCCGGAGAGACCCAGTACTTC.

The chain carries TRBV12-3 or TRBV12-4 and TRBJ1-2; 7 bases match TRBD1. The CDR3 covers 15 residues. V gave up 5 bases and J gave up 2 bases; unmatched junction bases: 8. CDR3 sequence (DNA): TGTGCCAGCAGTCCGTCGGACAGGAACAACTATGGCTACACCTTC. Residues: CASSPSDRNNYGYTF.

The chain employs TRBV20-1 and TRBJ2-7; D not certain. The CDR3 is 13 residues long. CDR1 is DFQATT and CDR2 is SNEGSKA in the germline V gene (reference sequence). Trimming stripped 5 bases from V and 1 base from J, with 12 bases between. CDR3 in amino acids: CSAPISGSYEQYF. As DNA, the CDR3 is TGCAGTGCTCCTATCTCCGGTTCCTACGAGCAGTACTTC.

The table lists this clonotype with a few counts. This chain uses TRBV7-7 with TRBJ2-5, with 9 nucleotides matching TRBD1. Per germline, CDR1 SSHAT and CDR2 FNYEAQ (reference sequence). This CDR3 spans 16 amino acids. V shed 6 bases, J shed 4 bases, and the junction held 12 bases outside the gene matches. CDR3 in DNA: TGTGCCAGCAGTCCAGAACCGCCGGGACAGGGAGAGACCCAGTACTTC. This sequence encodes CASSPEPPGQGETQYF.

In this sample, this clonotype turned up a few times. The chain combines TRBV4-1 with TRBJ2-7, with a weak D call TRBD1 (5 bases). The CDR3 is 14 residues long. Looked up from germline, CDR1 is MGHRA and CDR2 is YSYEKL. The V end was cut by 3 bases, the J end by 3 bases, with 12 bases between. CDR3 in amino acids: CASSQSETDYEQYF. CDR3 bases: TGCGCCAGCAGCCAGTCCGAGACAGACTACGAGCAGTACTTC.

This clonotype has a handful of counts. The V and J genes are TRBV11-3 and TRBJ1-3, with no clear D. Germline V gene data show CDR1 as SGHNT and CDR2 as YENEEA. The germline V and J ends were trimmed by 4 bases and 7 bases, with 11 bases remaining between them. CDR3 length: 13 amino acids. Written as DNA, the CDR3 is TGTGCCAGCAGCTCCGCCCATGGGAACACCATATATTTT. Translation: CASSSAHGNTIYF.

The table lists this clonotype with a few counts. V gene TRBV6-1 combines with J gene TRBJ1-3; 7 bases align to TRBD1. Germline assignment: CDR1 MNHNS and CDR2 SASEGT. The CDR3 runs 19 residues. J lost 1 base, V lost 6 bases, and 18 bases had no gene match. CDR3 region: CASSRRVFPGGPSGNTIYF. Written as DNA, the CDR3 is TGTGCCAGCAGCCGACGGGTGTTTCCAGGGGGTCCATCTGGAAACACCATATATTTT.

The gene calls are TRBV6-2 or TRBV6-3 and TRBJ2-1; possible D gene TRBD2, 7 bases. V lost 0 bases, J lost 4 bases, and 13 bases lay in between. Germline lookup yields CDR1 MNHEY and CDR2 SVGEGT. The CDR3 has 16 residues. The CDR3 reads CASSYSKGGFYNEQFF. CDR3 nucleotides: TGTGCCAGCAGTTACTCCAAGGGGGGGTTTTACAATGAGCAGTTCTTC.

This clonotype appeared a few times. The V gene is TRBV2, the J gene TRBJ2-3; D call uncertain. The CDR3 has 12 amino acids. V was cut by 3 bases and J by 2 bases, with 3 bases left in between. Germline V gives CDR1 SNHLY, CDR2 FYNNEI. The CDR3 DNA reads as TGTGCCAGCAGTGATGACACAGATACGCAGTATTTT. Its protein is CASSDDTDTQYF.

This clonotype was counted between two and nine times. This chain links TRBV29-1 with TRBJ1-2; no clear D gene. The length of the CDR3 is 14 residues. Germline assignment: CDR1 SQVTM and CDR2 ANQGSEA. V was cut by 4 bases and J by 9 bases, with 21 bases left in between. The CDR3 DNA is TGCAGCGTTGCAAAAGGGCTGGGCGATGGGCGCTACACCTTC. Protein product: CSVAKGLGDGRYTF.

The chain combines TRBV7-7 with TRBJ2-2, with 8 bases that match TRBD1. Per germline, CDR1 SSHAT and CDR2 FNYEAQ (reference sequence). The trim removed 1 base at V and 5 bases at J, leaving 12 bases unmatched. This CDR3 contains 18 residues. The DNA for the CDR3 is TGTGCCAGCAGCTTAGGCCTTCAGGGGGCGCGAGAAACCGGGGAGCTGTTTTTT. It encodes CASSLGLQGARETGELFF.

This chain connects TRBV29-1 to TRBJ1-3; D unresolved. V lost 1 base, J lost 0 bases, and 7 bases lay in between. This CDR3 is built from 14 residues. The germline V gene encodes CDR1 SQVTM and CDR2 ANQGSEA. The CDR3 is CSVEVSGSGNTIYF. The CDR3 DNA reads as TGCAGCGTTGAAGTGTCCGGCTCTGGAAACACCATATATTTT. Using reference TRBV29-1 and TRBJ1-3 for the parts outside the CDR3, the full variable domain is SAVISQKPSRDICQRGTSLTIQCQVDSQVTMMFWYRQQPGQSLTLIATANQGSEATYESGFVIDKFPISRPNLTFSTLTVSNMSPEDSSIYLCSVEVSGSGNTIYFGEGSWLTVV.

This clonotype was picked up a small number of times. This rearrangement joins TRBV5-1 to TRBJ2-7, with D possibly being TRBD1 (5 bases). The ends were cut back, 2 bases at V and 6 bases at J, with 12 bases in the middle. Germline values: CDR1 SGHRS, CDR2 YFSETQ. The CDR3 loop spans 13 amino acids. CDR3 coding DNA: TGCGCCAGCAGCTTTAAGGGGCAAGGCGAGCAGTACTTC. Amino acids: CASSFKGQGEQYF.

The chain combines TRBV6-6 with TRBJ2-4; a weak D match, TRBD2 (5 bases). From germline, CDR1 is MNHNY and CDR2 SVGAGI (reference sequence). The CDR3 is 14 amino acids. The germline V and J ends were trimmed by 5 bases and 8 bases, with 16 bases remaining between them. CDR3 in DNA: TGTGCCAGCAGTCCGTTGACGGGATGGGACATTCAGTACTTC. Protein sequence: CASSPLTGWDIQYF.

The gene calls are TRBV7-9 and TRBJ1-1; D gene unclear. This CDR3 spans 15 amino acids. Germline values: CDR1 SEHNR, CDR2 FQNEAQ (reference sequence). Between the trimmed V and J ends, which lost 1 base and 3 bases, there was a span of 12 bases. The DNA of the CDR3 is TGTGCCAGCAGCTTAGAGGCAGGCGGCGACACTGAAGCTTTCTTT. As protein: CASSLEAGGDTEAFF.

In DNA, the CDR3 is TGTGCCAGCAGTGGGCGCTGGTGGGAGTCTGAAGCTTTCTTT. Translation gives CASSGRWWESEAFF. The V call is TRBV25-1, the J call TRBJ1-1; D remains unclear. The CDR3 is made up of 14 amino acids. V lost 4 bases, J lost 6 bases, and 15 bases lay in between. The germline V gene has CDR1 MGHDK and CDR2 SYGVNS.

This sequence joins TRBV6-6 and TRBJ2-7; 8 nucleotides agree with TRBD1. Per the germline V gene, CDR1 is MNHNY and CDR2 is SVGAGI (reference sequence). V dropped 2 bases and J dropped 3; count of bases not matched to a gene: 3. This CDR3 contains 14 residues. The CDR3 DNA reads TGTGCCAGCAGTTACCGGACAGGGAACTACGAGCAGTACTTC. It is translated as CASSYRTGNYEQYF.

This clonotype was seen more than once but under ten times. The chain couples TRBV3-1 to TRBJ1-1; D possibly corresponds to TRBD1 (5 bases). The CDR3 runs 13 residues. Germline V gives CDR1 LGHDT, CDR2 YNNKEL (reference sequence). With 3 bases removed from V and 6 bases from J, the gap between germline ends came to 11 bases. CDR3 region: CASSQRGGAEAFF. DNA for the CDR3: TGTGCCAGCAGCCAGAGGGGTGGCGCTGAAGCTTTCTTT. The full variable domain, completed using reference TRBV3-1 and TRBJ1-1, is DTAVSQTPKYLVTQMGNDKSIKCEQNLGHDTMYWYKQDSKKFLKIMFSYNNKELIINETVPNRFSPKSPDKAHLNLHINSLELGDSAVYFCASSQRGGAEAFFGQGTRLTVV.

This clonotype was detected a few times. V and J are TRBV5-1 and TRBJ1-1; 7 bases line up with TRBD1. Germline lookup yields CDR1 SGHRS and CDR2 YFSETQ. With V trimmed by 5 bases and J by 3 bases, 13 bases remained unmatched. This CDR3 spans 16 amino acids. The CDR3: CASSQKYRGLDTEAFF. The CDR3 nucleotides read TGCGCCAGCAGTCAGAAATACAGGGGATTGGACACTGAAGCTTTCTTT.

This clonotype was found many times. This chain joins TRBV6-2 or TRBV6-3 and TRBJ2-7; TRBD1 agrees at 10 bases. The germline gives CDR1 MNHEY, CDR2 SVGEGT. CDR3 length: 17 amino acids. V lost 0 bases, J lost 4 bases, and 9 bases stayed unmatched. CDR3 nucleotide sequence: TGTGCCAGCAGTTACTCCGGGACAGGGGAAGTAGCGTACGAGCAGTACTTC. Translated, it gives CASSYSGTGEVAYEQYF.

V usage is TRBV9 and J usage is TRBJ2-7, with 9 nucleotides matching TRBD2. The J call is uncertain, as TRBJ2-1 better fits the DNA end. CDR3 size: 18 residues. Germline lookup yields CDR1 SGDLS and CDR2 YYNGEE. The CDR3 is CASSGRGAGGNPHNEQFF. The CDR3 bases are TGTGCCAGCAGCGGCCGGGGAGCGGGAGGCAATCCCCACAATGAGCAGTTCTTC.

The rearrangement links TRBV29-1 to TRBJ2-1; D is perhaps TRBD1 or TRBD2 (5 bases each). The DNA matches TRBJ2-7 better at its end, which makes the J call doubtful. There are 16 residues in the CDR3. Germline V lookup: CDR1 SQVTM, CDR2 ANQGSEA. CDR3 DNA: TGCAGCGTCACGAGGGTGGCGCTGATGGGGGCCTACGAGCAGTACTTC. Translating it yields CSVTRVALMGAYEQYF.

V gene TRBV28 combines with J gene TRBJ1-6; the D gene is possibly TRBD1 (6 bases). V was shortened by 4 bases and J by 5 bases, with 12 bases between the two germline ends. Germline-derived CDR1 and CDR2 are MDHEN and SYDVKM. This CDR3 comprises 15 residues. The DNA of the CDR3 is TGTGCCAGCAGTTGGGGGCAGGCCGATAATTCACCCCTCCACTTT. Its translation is CASSWGQADNSPLHF.

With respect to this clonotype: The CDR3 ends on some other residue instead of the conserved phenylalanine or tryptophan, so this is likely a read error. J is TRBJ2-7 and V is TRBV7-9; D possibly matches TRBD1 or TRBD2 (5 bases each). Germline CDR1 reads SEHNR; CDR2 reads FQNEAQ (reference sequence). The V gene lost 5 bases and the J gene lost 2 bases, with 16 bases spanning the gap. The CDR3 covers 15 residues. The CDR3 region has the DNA TGTGCCAGCAGCACCTCCGGGACGGCGCCCTACGAGCAGTACTCC. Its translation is CASSTSGTAPYEQYS.